Below, 22 T cell receptor beta chains from the same sample are listed, as sequenced in a study of blood T cell repertoires in COVID-19 (TCRdb year 2020). The library was obtained by the immunoSEQ multiplex PCR assay. TCRdb mirrors the immuneACCESS table, restricted to in-frame sequences. Some clones are absent from its copies; in checked studies, under half trace to an unresolved V gene, and the reason for the others is unknown. This sample lists about 30,000 clones; around nine tenths were detected once. In total, the top ten clones hold 12% of the sample. Sequenced: peripheral blood. The receptors here all came from a human donor in a cohort sampled during active COVID-19. The donor label of this sample is uncertain.

The gene calls are TRBV27 and TRBJ2-1; TRBD2 matches at 8 bases. Germline values: CDR1 MNHEY, CDR2 SMNVEV (reference sequence). V trimming: 6 bases; J trimming: 7 bases; junction bases outside the gene matches: 11. CDR3 length: 15 residues. CDR3 protein: CASSSPITSGNEQFF. DNA of the CDR3: TGTGCCAGCAGCTCTCCTATTACTAGCGGAAATGAGCAGTTCTTC.

This chain uses TRBV28 with TRBJ1-1; 7 nucleotides align to TRBD1. The V gene's germline CDR1 is MDHEN and CDR2 SYDVKM. Unmatched junction bases numbered 7, after V lost 5 bases and J lost 1 base. The CDR3 length is 15 residues. The CDR3 here is CASSRPGTANTEAFF. CDR3 nucleotide sequence: TGTGCCAGCAGTAGGCCCGGGACAGCGAACACTGAAGCTTTCTTT.

This clone was counted between two and nine times. The chain has TRBV7-9 and TRBJ1-2; no clear D. V shed 6 bases and J shed 4 bases, with 12 bases lying between them. Germline CDR1 is SEHNR and CDR2 is FQNEAQ (reference sequence). The CDR3 contains 13 residues. The CDR3 here is CASSTPSGYGYTF. CDR3 nucleotides: TGTGCCAGCAGTACTCCATCGGGCTATGGCTACACCTTC.

The chain joins TRBV5-1 to TRBJ1-4, with TRBD1 identical over 11 bases. Germline-derived CDR1 and CDR2 are SGHRS and YFSETQ. The J segment lost 7 bases and the V segment lost 4 bases, leaving 3 bases of the junction unmatched. The CDR3 is 14 amino acids. CDR3 sequence: CASSEDRGREKLFF. The CDR3 DNA reads as TGCGCCAGCAGCGAGGACAGGGGGCGTGAAAAACTGTTTTTT.

This chain links TRBV6-5 with TRBJ2-7; the D gene is possibly TRBD2 (6 bases). The germline V and J ends were trimmed by 8 bases and 7 bases, with 21 bases remaining between them. Germline-derived CDR1 and CDR2 are MNHEY and SVGAGI. This CDR3 contains 14 residues. CDR3 sequence (DNA): TGTGCCAGCGCCCCGGGGGTCGCCCGGTGGGAGCAGTACTTC. Translated, it gives CASAPGVARWEQYF.

This chain uses TRBV11-2 with TRBJ2-3; D gene unclear. Germline CDR1 is SGHAT and CDR2 is FQNNGV. The V end was cut by 2 bases, the J end by 6 bases, with 6 bases between. There are 12 residues in the CDR3. CDR3 in DNA: TGTGCCAGCAGCTTAAATATGGATACGCAGTATTTT. Translated: CASSLNMDTQYF.

The CDR3 nucleotides are TGCACCAGCAGCCAAGTCCGCCGGGGGGTCGGAAACACCATATATTTT. Its translation: CTSSQVRRGVGNTIYF. This chain links TRBV1 with TRBJ1-3. TRBV1 is reported as a pseudogene. CDR3 length: 16 amino acids.

The chain is built from TRBV7-9 and TRBJ2-4, with TRBD2 as a possible D gene (6 bases). The CDR3 is made up of 15 amino acids. Per the germline V gene, CDR1 is SEHNR and CDR2 is FQNEAQ (reference sequence). V lost 10 bases, J lost 0 bases, and 16 bases lay in between. The CDR3 sequence is CANFDGGLAKNIQYF. The CDR3 DNA follows: TGTGCCAACTTCGACGGGGGATTAGCCAAAAACATTCAGTACTTC.

The J gene is TRBJ1-4, the V gene TRBV5-6, with TRBD1 matching 9 bases. J lost 8 bases, V lost 0 bases, and 5 bases had no gene match. CDR3 size: 15 residues. Germline loops: CDR1 SGHDT, CDR2 YYEEEE. The DNA of the CDR3 is TGTGCCAGCAGCTTGGGAACAGGGGGCGGGGAAAAACTGTTTTTT. It translates to CASSLGTGGGEKLFF.

This chain uses TRBV9 with TRBJ2-2, with D possibly matching TRBD1 (6 bases). CDR1 is SGDLS and CDR2 is YYNGEE in the germline V gene. Trimming took 3 bases from V and 2 from J, leaving 14 bases between them. The CDR3 spans 16 residues. CDR3 amino acids: CASSGRGQENTGELFF. The CDR3 region has the DNA TGTGCCAGCAGCGGTCGGGGACAAGAAAACACCGGGGAGCTGTTTTTT.

This chain joins TRBV9 and TRBJ1-1, with D maybe TRBD1 (5 bases). CDR1 is SGDLS, CDR2 YYNGEE, per germline. The CDR3 covers 14 residues. Between the trimmed V and J ends, which lost 3 bases and 11 bases, there was a span of 20 bases. CDR3 nucleotides: TGTGCCAGCAGCGCCGAGGGACTCTCCGGAAAGGCTTTCTTT. Translated: CASSAEGLSGKAFF.

CDR3 protein: CAISERGYGYTF. In DNA form, the CDR3 reads TGTGCCATCAGTGAAAGGGGCTATGGCTACACCTTC. V gene TRBV10-3 combines with J gene TRBJ1-2; possible D gene TRBD1, 5 bases. Germline V gives CDR1 ENHRY, CDR2 SYGVKD. The CDR3 is 12 residues long. V gave up 3 bases and J gave up 4 bases, with 6 bases separating them.

The V gene is TRBV4-1, the J gene TRBJ1-1, with D uncertain. This CDR3 has 16 residues. V was clipped by 1 base and J by 0 bases, with 12 bases between them. Germline CDR1 MGHRA, CDR2 YSYEKL. The CDR3 is CASSQGALRVNTEAFF. Written as DNA, the CDR3 is TGCGCCAGCAGCCAAGGGGCCCTTAGAGTGAACACTGAAGCTTTCTTT.

CDR3 loop: CASRGRQGVYNEQFF. CDR3 in DNA: TGTGCCAGCAGGGGAAGACAGGGGGTTTACAATGAGCAGTTCTTC. The chain has TRBV28 and TRBJ2-1, with TRBD1 matching over 9 bases. The CDR3 length is 15 residues. Trimming at V came to 6 bases and at J to 4 bases, leaving 7 bases not matched to a gene. Germline assignment: CDR1 MDHEN and CDR2 SYDVKM.

This clone was observed a single time. The genes are TRBV7-8 and TRBJ1-2; TRBD1 matches 8 bases. The CDR3 contains 14 residues. Germline trimming cut 5 bases from V and 8 bases from J; bases unmatched to any gene: 10. Germline-derived CDR1 and CDR2 are SGHVS and FQNEAQ. CDR3 sequence reads: CASSLDRQGYGYTF. As DNA, the CDR3 is TGTGCCAGCAGCCTAGATCGACAGGGGTACGGCTACACCTTC. The whole variable domain, filled in from reference TRBV7-8 and TRBJ1-2, reads GAGVSQSPRYKVAKRGQDVALRCDPISGHVSLFWYQQALGQGPEFLTYFQNEAQLDKSGLPSDRFFAERPEGSVSTLKIQRTQQEDSAVYLCASSLDRQGYGYTFGSGTRLTVV.

This chain uses TRBV6-5 with TRBJ1-5; 9 bases match TRBD1. This CDR3 has 14 residues. V was pared by 9 bases and J by 7 bases, with 10 bases of the junction left unmatched. CDR1 MNHEY and CDR2 SVGAGI come from the germline V gene. The CDR3 sequence is CASKQGAFEQPQHF. The CDR3 nucleotides read TGTGCCAGTAAACAGGGGGCGTTTGAACAGCCCCAGCATTTT.

The V call is TRBV10-3, the J call TRBJ2-2, with 10 bases that match TRBD2. The junction had 7 bases not matched to a gene; V was cut back by 7 bases and J by 5 bases. The CDR3 has 15 residues. Germline CDR1 reads ENHRY; CDR2 reads SYGVKD. CDR3 coding DNA: TGTGCCATCACAGCCAAGCGGGAGGGGACCGGGGAGCTGTTTTTT. This sequence encodes CAITAKREGTGELFF.

The chain combines TRBV5-1 with TRBJ2-1; 10 bases align to TRBD2. Trimming removed 2 bases from V and 3 bases from J; junction bases left unmatched: 5. From germline, CDR1 is SGHRS and CDR2 YFSETQ. The CDR3 is 16 amino acids. The CDR3 is CASSFEPSGSYNEQFF. The CDR3 nucleotides read TGCGCCAGCAGCTTCGAACCTAGCGGGAGCTACAATGAGCAGTTCTTC.

The chain is built from TRBV30 and TRBJ1-4, with D tentatively TRBD1 (5 bases). The CDR3 is 12 amino acids. Trimming took 3 bases from V and 13 from J, leaving 15 bases between them. Germline V gene sequence: CDR1 GTSNPN, CDR2 SVGIG (reference sequence). This chain's CDR3 is CAWRRDYTRLFF. The CDR3 DNA is TGTGCCTGGAGGAGGGACTATACGAGACTGTTTTTT.

The chain links TRBV6-5 to TRBJ2-5, with 7 nucleotides matching TRBD1. The V gene end was trimmed by 8 bases and the J gene end by 1 base; junction bases not matched to a gene: 4. The germline V gene has CDR1 MNHEY and CDR2 SVGAGI. The CDR3 consists of 13 residues. The CDR3: CASGGQRQETQYF. The CDR3 nucleotides read TGTGCCAGCGGGGGACAGCGCCAAGAGACCCAGTACTTC.

This chain uses TRBV3-1 (or the pseudogene TRBV3-2) with TRBJ2-3; the D gene is possibly TRBD2 (7 bases). Trimming shortened V by 6 bases and J by 8 bases, and 15 bases separated the two germline ends. CDR3 length: 13 residues. The germline gives CDR1 LGHDT, CDR2 YNNKEL (reference sequence). The CDR3 protein is CASSPGGRGTQYF. The CDR3, as DNA: TGTGCCAGCAGTCCCGGGGGGCGAGGTACGCAGTATTTT.

CDR3 sequence reads: CASSEWTSGRNEQFF. In nucleotides, the CDR3 is TGTGCCAGCTCCGAATGGACTAGCGGGAGGAATGAGCAGTTCTTC. The gene calls are TRBV2 and TRBJ2-1, with TRBD2 matching 14 bases. J was trimmed by 7 bases and V by 8 bases; bases with no gene match: 7. There are 15 residues in the CDR3. Looked up from germline, CDR1 is SNHLY and CDR2 is FYNNEI.